The next 18 T cell receptor beta chains were all read from a single sample in a study of blood T cell repertoires in COVID-19. The data were produced by immunoSEQ multiplex PCR, yet TCRdb's version contains in-frame clones alone and is incomplete. Of fewer than 200,000 clones detected, approximately 88% appear once; the ten largest clones hold roughly 9%. The sequencing input was PBMCs or T cells enriched from blood (not recorded which). Every receptor here comes from a woman between 18 and 30 years old who had recovered from COVID-19.

The rearrangement links TRBV15 to TRBJ2-3; the D gene is possibly TRBD1 (6 bases). The V end was cut by 4 bases, the J end by 1 base, with 12 bases between. The germline gives CDR1 LNHNV, CDR2 YYDKDF (reference sequence). This CDR3 comprises 15 residues. In DNA form, the CDR3 reads TGTGCCACCAGCACACGACAGGATGGCACAGATACGCAGTATTTT. Translating it yields CATSTRQDGTDTQYF.

The chain recombines TRBV19 with TRBJ2-1; possible D gene TRBD1, 6 bases. Germline assignment: CDR1 LNHDA and CDR2 SQIVND (reference sequence). The germline V and J ends were trimmed by 8 bases and 3 bases, with 14 bases remaining between them. This CDR3 is built from 14 residues. CDR3 sequence: CASDTGSSYNEQFF. In DNA form, the CDR3 reads TGTGCCAGTGACACAGGGTCAAGCTACAATGAGCAGTTCTTC.

The chain uses TRBV4-1 and TRBJ2-7; 8 nucleotides line up with TRBD1. Germline CDR1 and CDR2: MGHRA and YSYEKL. V lost 3 bases to trimming and J lost 6 bases; unmatched junction nucleotides: 4. The CDR3 extends over 13 amino acids. The CDR3 DNA reads TGCGCCAGCAGCCAGGACAGGGTCCGCGAGCAGTACTTC. Translated, it gives CASSQDRVREQYF.

This chain uses TRBV28 with TRBJ2-3, with 8 bases identical to TRBD2. The trim removed 10 bases at V and 1 base at J, leaving 13 bases unmatched. The CDR3 extends over 16 amino acids. Germline loops: CDR1 MDHEN, CDR2 SYDVKM. CDR3 amino acids: CATRPELAVGTDTQYF. In DNA form, the CDR3 reads TGTGCCACCAGACCCGAACTAGCGGTGGGCACAGATACGCAGTATTTT.

About this clone: Other nucleotide sequences in the sample specify the same CDR3. The chain is built from TRBV28 and TRBJ2-1; 8 bases match TRBD2. The V and J ends lost 2 bases and 5 bases, in that order; junction bases with no gene match: 2. Per germline, CDR1 MDHEN and CDR2 SYDVKM. CDR3 length: 14 amino acids. CDR3 nucleotides: TGTGCCAGCAGTTTAACGGGAGGGAACAATGAGCAGTTCTTC. Translated, it gives CASSLTGGNNEQFF.

The V and J genes are TRBV12-3 or TRBV12-4 and TRBJ1-4, with D unresolved. Deletions cut 10 bases from V and 10 bases from J, with 16 bases between. There are 12 residues in the CDR3. DNA of the CDR3: TGTGCCATAGAGGGTCCAACTGGAAAACTGTTTTTT. This sequence encodes CAIEGPTGKLFF.

CDR3 DNA: TGTGCCAGCAGTTCGACGGGTCCTTATGGCTACACCTTC. This codes for CASSSTGPYGYTF. The genes are TRBV28 and TRBJ1-2; no clear D. Trimming shortened V by 4 bases and J by 5 bases, and 11 bases separated the two germline ends. Germline assignment: CDR1 MDHEN and CDR2 SYDVKM. The CDR3 runs to 13 residues.

The V gene is TRBV10-1, the J gene TRBJ1-1; no clear D gene. CDR3 length: 14 amino acids. Deletions cut 5 bases from V and 1 base from J, with 11 bases between. CDR1 and CDR2 (germline): WNHNN, SYGVQD (reference sequence). CDR3 in amino acids: CASSRQIQNTEAFF. In DNA form, the CDR3 reads TGCGCCAGCAGTCGACAAATCCAGAACACTGAAGCTTTCTTT.

The V and J genes are TRBV11-2 and TRBJ2-7; 9 bases are shared with TRBD1. The CDR3 is 17 amino acids. Trimming took 5 bases from V and 2 from J; bases not matched to a gene: 13. Looked up from germline, CDR1 is SGHAT and CDR2 is FQNNGV. CDR3 nucleotide sequence: TGTGCCAGCAGCCCACCTTGGGGTGACAGGGGGACCTACGAGCAGTACTTC. The encoded protein is CASSPPWGDRGTYEQYF.

This clone came up a few times. The chain combines TRBV30 with TRBJ2-7, with a tentative D call TRBD1 (7 bases). The CDR3 extends over 11 amino acids. V dropped 8 bases and J dropped 4 bases, with 12 bases sitting between them. The germline V gene has CDR1 GTSNPN and CDR2 SVGIG (reference sequence). The CDR3 sequence: CAGGTDYEQYF. The DNA of the CDR3 is TGTGCCGGAGGGACAGATTACGAGCAGTACTTC.

The genes are TRBV4-1 and TRBJ2-3, with 7 bases matching TRBD1. V shed 3 bases and J 4 bases; nucleotides not matched to a gene: 10. CDR3 length: 16 amino acids. Germline-derived CDR1 and CDR2 are MGHRA and YSYEKL. CDR3: CASSQGNRGGADTQYF. DNA for the CDR3: TGCGCCAGCAGCCAGGGCAACAGGGGCGGAGCAGATACGCAGTATTTT.

The chain employs TRBV19 and TRBJ2-3; TRBD1 might be the D (6 bases). V was clipped by 0 bases and J by 11 bases, with 21 bases between them. Germline CDR1 LNHDA, CDR2 SQIVND (reference sequence). This CDR3 region has 16 residues. CDR3 amino acids: CASSIETGTTLDGQYF. The DNA of the CDR3 is TGTGCCAGTAGTATAGAGACGGGGACAACCCTAGATGGGCAGTATTTT.

V is TRBV9 and J is TRBJ1-2; 7 nucleotides align to TRBD1. This CDR3 contains 14 residues. The junction had 3 bases not matched to a gene; V was cut back by 0 bases and J by 4 bases. Germline V gene data show CDR1 as SGDLS and CDR2 as YYNGEE. Here the CDR3 DNA reads TGTGCCAGCAGCGTAGGGACAGGTCTCTATGGCTACACCTTC. Translating it yields CASSVGTGLYGYTF.

This clone occurred a few times. V and J are TRBV7-9 and TRBJ1-1; 7 bases align to TRBD1. Germline V gene data show CDR1 as SEHNR and CDR2 as FQNEAQ (reference sequence). The CDR3 sequence is 12 residues long. The V segment lost 6 bases and the J segment 8 bases; nucleotides outside the gene matches: 6. DNA for the CDR3: TGTGCCAGCAGGGACCAACAGGGGGAAGCTTTCTTT. The encoded protein is CASRDQQGEAFF.

This chain connects TRBV7-2 to TRBJ2-7; the match to TRBD2 covers 11 bases. The V and J ends lost 7 bases and 6 bases, in that order; junction bases with no gene match: 5. Germline V lookup: CDR1 SGHTA, CDR2 FQGNSA. The CDR3 length is 13 residues. CDR3 sequence reads: CASNPGTSGEQYF. The CDR3 DNA reads TGTGCCAGCAACCCCGGGACTAGCGGCGAGCAGTACTTC.

The CDR3 protein is CASSQGLAGREQFF. The CDR3, as DNA: TGTGCCAGCAGCCAAGGACTAGCGGGTCGTGAGCAGTTCTTC. The chain joins TRBV5-6 to TRBJ2-1; 11 nucleotides align to TRBD2. V shed 4 bases and J 9 bases; nucleotides not matched to a gene: 6. The CDR3 extends over 14 amino acids. The germline gives CDR1 SGHDT, CDR2 YYEEEE.

The chain employs TRBV4-1 and TRBJ2-3; D might be TRBD1 (5 bases). The CDR3 spans 16 residues. Trimming cost V 1 base and J 3 bases, with 14 bases left between them. Germline V gene sequence: CDR1 MGHRA, CDR2 YSYEKL. The CDR3 region is CASSQVGRVATDTQYF. The CDR3 DNA reads as TGCGCCAGCAGCCAAGTAGGCAGGGTGGCGACAGATACGCAGTATTTT.

V gene TRBV9 combines with J gene TRBJ1-1; weak D call: TRBD1 (6 bases). Germline loops: CDR1 SGDLS, CDR2 YYNGEE. V lost 2 bases and J lost 1, with 9 bases in between. The CDR3 is 14 residues long. For the CDR3, the DNA is TGTGCCAGCAGCGTGACAGGAACGAACACTGAAGCTTTCTTT. Its translation is CASSVTGTNTEAFF.